This T cell receptor (beta chain) came from a study of regulatory T cells in long-lasting Graves disease. This clonotype was detected a few times. CDR3 regions were amplified by Arm-PCR using iRepertoire HTBI primers to build TCR beta libraries. TCRdb analysed the multiplex PCR reads with MiXCR anew, one entry per CDR3 protein. The sample lists 500,000 to 800,000 distinct CDR3 sequences, 25% to 35% occurring once. The length of the CDR3 is 13 residues. Trimming at V came to 10 bases and at J to 6 bases, leaving 11 bases not matched to a gene. Germline CDR1 is SEHNR and CDR2 is FQNEAQ (reference sequence). Indicated time point: persistent/refractory GD, antithyroid drugs over 5 years with positive TRAb. PBMC RNA served as the TCR library source.

Source: peripheral blood mononuclear cells (PBMCs), taken when the disease was refractory, from a patient treated with antithyroid drugs. The sequence came from a female donor with Graves disease. The chain uses TRBV7-9 and TRBJ2-7, with 8 bases lining up with TRBD2. The CDR3 loop is CATRKRESFEQYF. In DNA, the CDR3 is TGTGCCACCCGGAAGCGGGAGTCATTCGAGCAGTACTTC.